This passage covers 5 T cell receptor beta chains from one sample sequenced in a study of memory CD4+ T cells and cytomegalovirus serostatus. Produced via immunoSEQ multiplex PCR; TCRdb's table is partial and in-frame only. Of some 41,000 clones listed, roughly 83% are singletons. The sort gate was single viable CD3+CD4+CD8-CD45RO+ cells for memory CD4+ T cells. The sequencing input was memory CD4+ T cells from blood. Receptors originate from an adult in good health and CMV-seronegative.

The J gene is TRBJ2-2, the V gene TRBV6-5; D gene uncertain. V dropped 7 bases and J dropped 0 bases, with 9 bases sitting between them. Germline loops: CDR1 MNHEY, CDR2 SVGAGI. The CDR3 spans 14 residues. CDR3 nucleotide sequence: TGTGCCAGCAAGGCCGGCTCGAACACCGGGGAGCTGTTTTTT. This translates into CASKAGSNTGELFF.

V and J are TRBV4-1 and TRBJ2-3; D is unresolved. V shed 0 bases and J shed 2 bases, with 12 bases lying between them. In germline, CDR1 is MGHRA, CDR2 YSYEKL. This CDR3 contains 16 residues. This chain's CDR3 is CASSQESRMNTDTQYF. The CDR3, as DNA: TGCGCCAGCAGCCAAGAGTCTCGGATGAACACAGATACGCAGTATTTT.

The chain is built from TRBV4-2 and TRBJ1-2, with D possibly being TRBD1 (5 bases). The CDR3 runs 16 residues. Trimming took off 3 bases at V and 3 bases at J, with 17 bases between the two ends. Germline V gives CDR1 LGHNA, CDR2 YNFKEQ. The CDR3 bases are TGTGCCAGCAGCCATTCACTAGGGGTGGCAGACTATGGCTACACCTTC. This encodes CASSHSLGVADYGYTF.

This clone appeared a single time. The chain carries TRBV19 and TRBJ1-2, with 7 positions matching TRBD1. The V gene's germline CDR1 is LNHDA and CDR2 SQIVND (reference sequence). V was clipped by 6 bases and J by 7 bases; unmatched bases: 11. This CDR3 is 14 amino acids long. The CDR3 loop is CASRTREGALGYTF. The DNA of the CDR3 is TGTGCCAGTAGAACCAGAGAGGGGGCCCTTGGCTACACCTTC. Complete variable domain (other parts from reference TRBV19 and TRBJ1-2): DGGITQSPKYLFRKEGQNVTLSCEQNLNHDAMYWYRQDPGQGLRLIYYSQIVNDFQKGDIAEGYSVSREKKESFPLTVTSAQKNPTAFYLCASRTREGALGYTFGSGTRLTVV.

The CDR3 region has the DNA TGCGCCAGCAGCATGCCGGACAGGGGGGGCCCTTTGAGCACCGGGGAGCTGTTTTTT. Its translation: CASSMPDRGGPLSTGELFF. The chain employs TRBV5-1 and TRBJ2-2, with 10 nucleotides matching TRBD1. Per germline, CDR1 SGHRS and CDR2 YFSETQ. The CDR3 is made up of 19 amino acids. V was pared by 4 bases and J by 4 bases, with 16 bases of the junction left unmatched.